The 2 T cell receptor beta chains reported below all come from one sample, sequenced in a study of blood T cell repertoires in COVID-19. The repertoire was sequenced with immunoSEQ multiplex PCR; TCRdb's copy has only in-frame clones and lacks some. Of some 170,000 clones listed, 70% to 90% are singletons. The sequencing input was peripheral blood. The receptors stem from a middle-aged man with acute or convalescent COVID-19.

In nucleotides, the CDR3 is TGTGCCAGTAGTCCACAGGGGTTCAATCAGCCCCAGCATTTT. This translates into CASSPQGFNQPQHF. This chain connects TRBV19 to TRBJ1-5; TRBD1 matches at 7 bases. The CDR3 runs to 14 residues. Germline assignment: CDR1 LNHDA and CDR2 SQIVND (reference sequence). Losses at the gene ends were 5 bases for V and 3 bases for J; bases not matched to a gene: 4.

The chain is built from TRBV24-1 and TRBJ2-1, with TRBD2 identical over 11 bases. The V gene end was trimmed by 4 bases and the J gene end by 8 bases; junction bases not matched to a gene: 12. Per the germline V gene, CDR1 is KGHDR and CDR2 is SFDVKD. The length of the CDR3 is 17 residues. For the CDR3, the DNA is TGTGCCACCAGTGACTCTATACCGGGACTAGCGGCTGATGAGCAGTTCTTC. Translating it yields CATSDSIPGLAADEQFF.